This T cell receptor (beta chain) was sequenced during a study of OX40 agonist ivuxolimab in advanced cancers. The protocol was immunoSEQ multiplex PCR, while the TCRdb copy is restricted to in-frame clones and leaves out a portion. The sample lists roughly 48,000 clones; roughly four fifths were seen once. V shed 10 bases, J shed 7 bases, and the junction held 8 bases outside the gene matches. The CDR3 spans 14 residues. The germline gives CDR1 ENHRY, CDR2 SYGVKD. Drawing of blood for sampling happened at baseline, at cycle 4 day 1, and at cycle 7 day 1. The sample in question was CD4+ or CD8+ T cells sorted from blood, obtained in a trial of the OX40 agonist ivuxolimab. The TCR comes from an adult with an advanced solid tumor such as melanoma, head and neck, liver or kidney cancer. The chain employs TRBV10-3 and TRBJ2-1, with TRBD2 identical over 12 bases. The CDR3 DNA sequence: TGTGCCACCGAGACTAGCGGGAGTGCTAATGAGCAGTTCTTC. Its translation is CATETSGSANEQFF.